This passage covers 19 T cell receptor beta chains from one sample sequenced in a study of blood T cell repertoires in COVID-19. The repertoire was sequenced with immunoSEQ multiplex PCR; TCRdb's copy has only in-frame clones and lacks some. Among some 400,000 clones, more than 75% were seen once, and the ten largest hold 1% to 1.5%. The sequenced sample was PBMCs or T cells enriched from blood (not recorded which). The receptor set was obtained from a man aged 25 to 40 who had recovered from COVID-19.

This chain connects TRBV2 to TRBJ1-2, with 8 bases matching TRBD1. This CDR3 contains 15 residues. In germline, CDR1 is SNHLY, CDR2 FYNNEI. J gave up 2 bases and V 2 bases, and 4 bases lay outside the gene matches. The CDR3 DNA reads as TGTGCCAGCAGTGAAATACGACAGGGGAACTATGGCTACACCTTC. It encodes CASSEIRQGNYGYTF.

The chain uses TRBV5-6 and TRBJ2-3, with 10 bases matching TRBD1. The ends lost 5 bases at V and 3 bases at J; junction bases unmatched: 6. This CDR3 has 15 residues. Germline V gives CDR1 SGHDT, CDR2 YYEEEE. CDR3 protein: CASSRDRGSTDTQYF. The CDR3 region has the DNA TGTGCCAGCAGTCGGGACAGGGGATCGACAGATACGCAGTATTTT.

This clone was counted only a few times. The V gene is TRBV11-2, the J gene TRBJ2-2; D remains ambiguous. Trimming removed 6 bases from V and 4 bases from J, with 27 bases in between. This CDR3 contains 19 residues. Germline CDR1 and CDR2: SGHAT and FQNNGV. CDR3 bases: TGTGCCAGCAGTCATTACATCCCCTGGAACAGTGAGTTCACCGGGGAGCTGTTTTTT. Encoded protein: CASSHYIPWNSEFTGELFF.

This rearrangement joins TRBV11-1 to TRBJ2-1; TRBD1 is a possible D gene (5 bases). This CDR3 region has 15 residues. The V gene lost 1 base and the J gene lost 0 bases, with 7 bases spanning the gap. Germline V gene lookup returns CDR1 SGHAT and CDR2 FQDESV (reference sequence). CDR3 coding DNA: TGTGCCAGCAGCTTAGTGACAGACTCCTACAATGAGCAGTTCTTC. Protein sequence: CASSLVTDSYNEQFF.

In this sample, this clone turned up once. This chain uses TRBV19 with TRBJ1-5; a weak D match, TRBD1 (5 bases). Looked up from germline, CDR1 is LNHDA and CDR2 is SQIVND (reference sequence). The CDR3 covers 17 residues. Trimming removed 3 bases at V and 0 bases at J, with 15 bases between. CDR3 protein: CASSMFIGASSNQPQHF. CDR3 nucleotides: TGTGCCAGTAGTATGTTCATTGGGGCTAGTAGCAATCAGCCCCAGCATTTT. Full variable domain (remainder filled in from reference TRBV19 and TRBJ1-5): DGGITQSPKYLFRKEGQNVTLSCEQNLNHDAMYWYRQDPGQGLRLIYYSQIVNDFQKGDIAEGYSVSREKKESFPLTVTSAQKNPTAFYLCASSMFIGASSNQPQHFGDGTRLSIL.

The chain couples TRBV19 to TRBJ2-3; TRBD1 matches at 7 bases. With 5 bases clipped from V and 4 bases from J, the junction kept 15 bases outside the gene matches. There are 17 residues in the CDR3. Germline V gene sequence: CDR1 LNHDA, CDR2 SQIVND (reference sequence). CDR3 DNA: TGTGCCAGTAGTCCCCCTCCGGGACAGTTATATCCAGATACGCAGTATTTT. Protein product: CASSPPPGQLYPDTQYF.

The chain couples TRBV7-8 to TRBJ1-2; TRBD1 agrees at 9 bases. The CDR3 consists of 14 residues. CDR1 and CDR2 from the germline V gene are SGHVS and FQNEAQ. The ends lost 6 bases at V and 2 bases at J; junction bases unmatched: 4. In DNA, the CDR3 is TGTGCCAGCAGATCCGGGACAGGGAACTATGGCTACACCTTC. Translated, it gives CASRSGTGNYGYTF.

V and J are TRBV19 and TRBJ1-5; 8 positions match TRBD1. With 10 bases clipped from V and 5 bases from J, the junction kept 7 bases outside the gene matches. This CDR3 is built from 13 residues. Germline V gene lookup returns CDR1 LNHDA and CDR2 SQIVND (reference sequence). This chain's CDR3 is CATVDREDQPQHF. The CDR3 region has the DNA TGTGCCACCGTGGACAGGGAGGATCAGCCCCAGCATTTT.

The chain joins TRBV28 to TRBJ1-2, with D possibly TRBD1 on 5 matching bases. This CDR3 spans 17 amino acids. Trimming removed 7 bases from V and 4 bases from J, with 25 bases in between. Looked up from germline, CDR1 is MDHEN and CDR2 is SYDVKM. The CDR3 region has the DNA TGTGCCAGCAACAGACCCCCCCCTCAGGGAAATTCCTATGGCTACACCTTC. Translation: CASNRPPPQGNSYGYTF.

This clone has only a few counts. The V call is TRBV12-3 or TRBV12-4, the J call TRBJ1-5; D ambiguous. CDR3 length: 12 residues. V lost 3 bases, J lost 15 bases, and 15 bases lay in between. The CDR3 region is CASSFTAGSLHF. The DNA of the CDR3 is TGTGCCAGCAGTTTCACGGCGGGGTCTCTGCATTTT.

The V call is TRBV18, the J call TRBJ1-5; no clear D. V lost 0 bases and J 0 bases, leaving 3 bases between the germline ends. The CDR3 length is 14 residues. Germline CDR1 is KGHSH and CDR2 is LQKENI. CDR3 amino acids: CASSPPNSNQPQHF. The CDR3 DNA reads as TGTGCCAGCTCACCACCTAATAGCAATCAGCCCCAGCATTTT.

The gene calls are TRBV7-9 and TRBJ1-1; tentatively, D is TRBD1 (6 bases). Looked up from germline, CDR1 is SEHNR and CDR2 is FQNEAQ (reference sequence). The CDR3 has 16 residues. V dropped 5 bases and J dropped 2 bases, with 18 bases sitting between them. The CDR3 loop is CASSPDRFTYNTEAFF. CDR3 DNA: TGTGCCAGCAGCCCCGACAGGTTCACATATAACACTGAAGCTTTCTTT.

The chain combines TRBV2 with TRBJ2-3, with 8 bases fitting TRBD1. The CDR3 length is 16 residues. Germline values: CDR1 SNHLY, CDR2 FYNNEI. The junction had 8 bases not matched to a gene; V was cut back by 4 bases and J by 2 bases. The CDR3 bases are TGTGCCAGCAGTGGGTGGACAGGGATATCCACAGATACGCAGTATTTT. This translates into CASSGWTGISTDTQYF.

In DNA, the CDR3 is TGTGCCAGCAGCCGATATCGGGACAGGGGGCCGAGTTGGTACTTC. This codes for CASSRYRDRGPSWYF. V gene TRBV3-1 (or the pseudogene TRBV3-2) combines with J gene TRBJ2-7, with 12 bases that match TRBD1. Germline CDR1 is LGHDT and CDR2 is YNNKEL (reference sequence). V lost 4 bases, J lost 12 bases, and 13 bases stayed unmatched. The CDR3 is 15 amino acids.

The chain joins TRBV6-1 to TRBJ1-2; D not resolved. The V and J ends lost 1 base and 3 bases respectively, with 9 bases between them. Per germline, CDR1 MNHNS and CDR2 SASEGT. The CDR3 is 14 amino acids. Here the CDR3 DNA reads TGTGCCAGCAGTGAAGGGAGCCCCCACTATGGCTACACCTTC. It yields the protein CASSEGSPHYGYTF.

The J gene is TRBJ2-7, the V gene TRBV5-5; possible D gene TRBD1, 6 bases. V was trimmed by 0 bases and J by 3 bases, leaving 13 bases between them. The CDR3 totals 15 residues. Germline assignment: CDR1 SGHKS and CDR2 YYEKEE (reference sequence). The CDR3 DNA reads TGTGCCAGCAGCTTGGAACAGGGCGGTATCTACGAGCAGTACTTC. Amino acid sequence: CASSLEQGGIYEQYF. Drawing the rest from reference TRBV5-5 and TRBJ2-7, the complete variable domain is DAGVTQSPTHLIKTRGQQVTLRCSPISGHKSVSWYQQVLGQGPQFIFQYYEKEERGRGNFPDRFSARQFPNYSSELNVNALLLGDSALYLCASSLEQGGIYEQYFGPGTRLTVT.

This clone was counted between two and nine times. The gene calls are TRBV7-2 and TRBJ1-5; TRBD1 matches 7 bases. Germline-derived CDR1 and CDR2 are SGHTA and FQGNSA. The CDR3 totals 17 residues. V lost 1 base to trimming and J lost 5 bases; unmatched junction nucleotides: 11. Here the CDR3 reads CASSLDRTGRPHQPQHF. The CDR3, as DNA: TGTGCCAGCAGCTTAGATCGGACAGGTAGACCTCATCAGCCCCAGCATTTT. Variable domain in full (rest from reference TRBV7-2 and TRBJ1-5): GAGVSQSPSNKVTEKGKDVELRCDPISGHTALYWYRQSLGQGLEFLIYFQGNSAPDKSGLPSDRFSAERTGGSVSTLTIQRTQQEDSAVYLCASSLDRTGRPHQPQHFGDGTRLSIL.

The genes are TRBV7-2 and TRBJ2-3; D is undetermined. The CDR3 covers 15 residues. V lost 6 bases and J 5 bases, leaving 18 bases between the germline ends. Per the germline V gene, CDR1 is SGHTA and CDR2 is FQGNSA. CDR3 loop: CASRDRFLPGDTQYF. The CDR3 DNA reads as TGTGCCAGCAGAGATCGATTTCTTCCGGGAGATACGCAGTATTTT.

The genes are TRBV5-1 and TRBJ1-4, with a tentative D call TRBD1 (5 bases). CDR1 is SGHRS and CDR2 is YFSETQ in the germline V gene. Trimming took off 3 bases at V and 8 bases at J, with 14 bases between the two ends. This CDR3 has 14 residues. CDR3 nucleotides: TGCGCCAGCAGCTCGGGACTGGCGGGAGAAAAACTGTTTTTT. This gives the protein CASSSGLAGEKLFF. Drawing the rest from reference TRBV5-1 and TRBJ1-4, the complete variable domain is KAGVTQTPRYLIKTRGQQVTLSCSPISGHRSVSWYQQTPGQGLQFLFEYFSETQRNKGNFPGRFSGRQFSNSRSEMNVSTLELGDSALYLCASSSGLAGEKLFFGSGTQLSVL.